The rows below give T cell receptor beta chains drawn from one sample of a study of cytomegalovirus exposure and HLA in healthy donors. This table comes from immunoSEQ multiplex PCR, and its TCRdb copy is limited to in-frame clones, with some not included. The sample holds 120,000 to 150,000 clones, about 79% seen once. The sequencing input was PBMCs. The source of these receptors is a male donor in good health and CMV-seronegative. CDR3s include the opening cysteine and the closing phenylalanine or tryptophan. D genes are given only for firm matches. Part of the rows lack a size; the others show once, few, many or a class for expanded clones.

TGTGCCAGCAGCTTGGAACAGGGGGCCTCCGGTCAGCCCCAGCATTTT,CASSLEQGASGQPQHF,TRBD1,-,TRBV7-6,16,TRBJ1-5
TGTGCCAGCAGCCCTAGGCAGGGTCGGGCAGATACGCAGTATTTT,CASSPRQGRADTQYF,-,-,TRBV5-4,15,TRBJ2-3
TGTGCCTGGAGTGCACGGGGGGGAAAACTGTTTTTT,CAWSARGGKLFF,-,-,TRBV30,12,TRBJ1-4
TGTGCCATCAGTGCCACAGGGCCCCAATACAATGAGCAGTTCTTC,CAISATGPQYNEQFF,-,-,TRBV10-3,15,TRBJ2-1
TGTGCCAGCAGTGAGGACAGGGACACCGGGGAGCTGTTTTTT,CASSEDRDTGELFF,TRBD1,-,TRBV6-4,14,TRBJ2-2
TGTGCCAGCAGCCTCGACAGGGCCTCCTACGAGCAGTACTTC,CASSLDRASYEQYF,TRBD1,-,TRBV7-9,14,TRBJ2-7
TGCAGCGTTGAACCAACAGGGAACACTGAAGCTTTCTTT,CSVEPTGNTEAFF,-,-,TRBV29-1,13,TRBJ1-1
TGTGCCAGCAGCTTAGCGACAGGGGGTGGCTACACCTTC,CASSLATGGGYTF,TRBD1,-,TRBV11-2,13,TRBJ1-2
TGTGCCAGCAGCCCAGGGGTGGGACAGGGCCTTTTTTATGGCTACACCTTC,CASSPGVGQGLFYGYTF,TRBD1,once,TRBV9,17,TRBJ1-2
TGCGCCAGCAGCTTGGCGGGAGCGACTTTAGAGCAGTTCTTC,CASSLAGATLEQFF,-,few,TRBV5-1,14,TRBJ2-1
TGTGCCAGCAGCGCACAGGGTCTCGAGCAGTACTTC,CASSAQGLEQYF,-,-,TRBV11-3,12,TRBJ2-7
TGTGCCAGCAGCTTAGGTTTCGGGAGCACAGATACGCAGTATTTT,CASSLGFGSTDTQYF,-,-,TRBV7-2,15,TRBJ2-3
TGCAGCGTCCCCCGACTAGCGGGAGGGAATGAGCAGTTCTTC,CSVPRLAGGNEQFF,TRBD2,-,TRBV29-1,14,TRBJ2-1
TGTGCCAGCGGGAGGAACACTGAAGCTTTCTTT,CASGRNTEAFF,-,-,TRBV6-6,11,TRBJ1-1
TGTGCCAGCAGCCAAGACGGCGGACACTCTGGGGCCAACGTCCTGACTTTC,CASSQDGGHSGANVLTF,-,-,TRBV4-2,17,TRBJ2-6
TGTGCCACCAGCAGAGCCAGCGGCTACGAGCAGTACTTC,CATSRASGYEQYF,-,-,TRBV15,13,TRBJ2-7
TGTGCCAGCAGCTCATTCATGACAGGGGGAAAACTGTTTTTT,CASSSFMTGGKLFF,TRBD1,-,TRBV9,14,TRBJ1-4
TGCGCCAGCAGCTCACAGGGGAACACTGAAGCCTTCTTT,CASSSQGNTEAFF,TRBD1,-,TRBV5-1,13,TRBJ1-1
TGTGCCAGCAGCCCCCGGACAGGTTCGAACGAGCAGTACTTC,CASSPRTGSNEQYF,TRBD1,-,TRBV7-7,14,TRBJ2-7
TGTGCCATCAACGGACGGGACAGGGACTATGGCTACACCTTC,CAINGRDRDYGYTF,TRBD1,once,TRBV10-3,14,TRBJ1-2
TGTGCCAGCAGCTTAGCGGGGGGAATTGCAGATGAGCAGTTCTTC,CASSLAGGIADEQFF,-,-,TRBV7-6,15,TRBJ2-1
TGTGCCAGCAGCTTAGATGGGGCAGCCTCCTACAATGAGCAGTTCTTC,CASSLDGAASYNEQFF,-,-,TRBV7-8,16,TRBJ2-1
TGTGCCAGCAGCTTAGCGGGGAGGGGAGGCACAGATACGCAGTATTTT,CASSLAGRGGTDTQYF,TRBD2,-,TRBV11-2,16,TRBJ2-3
TGCAGCGCCAAGACAGGGGTGAACACTGAAGCTTTCTTT,CSAKTGVNTEAFF,TRBD1,few,TRBV29-1,13,TRBJ1-1
TGCGCCAGCAGCCAAGAATGGTCTCCAGGAAAGAACACTGAAGCTTTCTTT,CASSQEWSPGKNTEAFF,-,-,TRBV4-1,17,TRBJ1-1
TGTGCCAGCTCACCACCAGTAACAGGGGCCGCTAGGAATGAGCAGTTCTTC,CASSPPVTGAARNEQFF,TRBD1,few,TRBV18,17,TRBJ2-1
TGTGCCAGCAGTTTATCGACTAGCGGGAGCAATGAGCAGTTCTTC,CASSLSTSGSNEQFF,TRBD2,-,TRBV27,15,TRBJ2-1
TGCGCCAGCAGCCCCCCGGGACAGGGAAACACTGAAGCTTTCTTT,CASSPPGQGNTEAFF,TRBD1,-,TRBV4-1,15,TRBJ1-1
TGTGCCAGCAGCGTGGAGCAGCTTCTGAACACCGGGGAGCTGTTTTTT,CASSVEQLLNTGELFF,-,-,TRBV9,16,TRBJ2-2
TGTGCCAGCAGCTTAGGGGGACTGAGGGATACGCAGTATTTT,CASSLGGLRDTQYF,-,-,TRBV7-3,14,TRBJ2-3
TGTGCCAGCACCCAGGGGTCTATCTCTGGAAACACCATATATTTT,CASTQGSISGNTIYF,-,few,TRBV7-6,15,TRBJ1-3
TGTGCCAGCAGTTACCCCAACCGGGGAGCGGAAAAACTGTTTTTT,CASSYPNRGAEKLFF,-,-,TRBV6-6,15,TRBJ1-4
TGTGCCAGCAGTCCCGCAGGGGGCGATCAGCCCCAGCATTTT,CASSPAGGDQPQHF,TRBD1,-,TRBV28,14,TRBJ1-5
TGTGCCAGCACCCGAGGGGACTTGGGGGGCAATGAGCAGTTCTTC,CASTRGDLGGNEQFF,-,-,TRBV5-5,15,TRBJ2-1
TGCGCCAGCAGCTTGGGGACTGAAAGCTCTGGAAACACCATATATTTT,CASSLGTESSGNTIYF,-,-,TRBV5-1,16,TRBJ1-3
TGTGCCAGTAGTATAGGCGGAGGTAGCACAGATACGCAGTATTTT,CASSIGGGSTDTQYF,-,once,TRBV19,15,TRBJ2-3
TGCGCCAGCAGCTTAGCGGGGTCGACAGATACGCAGTATTTT,CASSLAGSTDTQYF,TRBD2,-,TRBV5-1,14,TRBJ2-3